This T cell receptor (beta chain) was identified in a study of shared clonotypes between healthy human individuals. Concerning this clone: Antigen: not known.

V dropped 9 bases and J dropped 1 base, with 16 bases sitting between them. In germline, CDR1 is MNHEY, CDR2 SMNVEV (reference sequence). The length of the CDR3 is 14 residues. Study-level findings and limits: Naive CD4 clonotypes overlapped across a handful of donors at approximately 4.5%.

Profiled with immunoSEQ multiplex PCR; TCRdb holds only in-frame clones, not every one. This table holds approximately 810,000 clones, approximately 92% found once. Terminally differentiated effector memory CD45RA+ cells were excluded from the naive CD8 cells, which were CD45RO-negative and positively selected for CCR7. The rearrangement joins TRBV27 to TRBJ2-7, with D perhaps TRBD2 (6 bases). Material for sequencing was naive CD8+ T cells sorted from blood. The clonotype originates from a young man in good health. The CDR3 coding sequence is TGTGCCAGTGGGGGAGGTCGTTCTTCCTACGAGCAGTACTTC. Amino acid sequence: CASGGGRSSYEQYF.